This is a list of T cell receptor beta chains from one sample in a study of blood T cell repertoires in COVID-19. TCRdb keeps only in-frame clones here, not all; method: immunoSEQ multiplex PCR. The table records about 140,000 clones, roughly 73% of them present only once. The material sequenced was peripheral blood. The origin of the receptors is a woman between 50 and 59 years old with active or convalescent COVID-19. CDR3s include the opening cysteine and the closing phenylalanine or tryptophan. The D gene is left open where the match is weak. Only part of the rows carry a size: once, few, many, or a class if the clone is expanded.

D	V	J	size	CDR3	DNA
TRBD2	TRBV2	TRBJ2-1	-	CASSVLAGVSYNEQFF	TGTGCCAGCAGCGTACTAGCGGGGGTATCCTACAATGAGCAGTTCTTC
-	TRBV4-3	TRBJ1-1	once	CASSQAGRGTEAFF	TGCGCCAGCAGCCAAGCCGGGAGGGGAACTGAAGCTTTCTTT
TRBD1	TRBV3-1/TRBV3-2	TRBJ1-3	-	CASSSTGDPGNTIYF	TGTGCCAGCAGCTCCACAGGGGATCCGGGAAACACCATATATTTT
TRBD1	TRBV3-1/TRBV3-2	TRBJ2-1	-	CASSPRQGTYNEQFF	TGTGCCAGCAGCCCTAGACAGGGGACCTACAATGAGCAGTTCTTC
TRBD2	TRBV19	TRBJ2-3	-	CASRGLAGGSTRSTDTQYF	TGTGCCAGTAGGGGACTAGCGGGAGGATCCACACGCTCGACAGATACGCAGTATTTT
-	TRBV7-9	TRBJ1-3	once	CASSLNQEVRSGNTIYF	TGTGCCAGCAGCTTAAATCAGGAGGTGAGATCTGGAAACACCATATATTTT
-	TRBV2	TRBJ1-4	few	CASSASPEADEKLFF	TGTGCCAGCAGTGCGTCTCCGGAGGCCGATGAAAAACTGTTTTTT
TRBD2	TRBV19	TRBJ2-2	-	CALPTGAAGGRGGELFF	TGTGCCCTCCCGACGGGGGCGGCGGGGGGGCGTGGCGGGGAGCTGTTTTTT
-	TRBV30	TRBJ1-2	-	CAWSVTKNQGSTF	TGTGCCTGGAGTGTCACCAAAAACCAGGGAAGTACCTTC
-	TRBV5-8	TRBJ2-6	-	CASSPDGPSGSGANVLTF	TGTGCCAGCAGCCCCGACGGCCCATCAGGCTCTGGGGCCAACGTCCTGACTTTC
-	TRBV28	TRBJ1-5	once	CASSSRVGHSNQPQHF	TGTGCCAGCAGTTCACGGGTCGGACATAGCAATCAGCCCCAGCATTTT
-	TRBV19	TRBJ1-5	-	CASSANRYSNQPQHF	TGTGCCAGTAGTGCTAACAGGTATAGCAATCAGCCCCAGCATTTT
-	TRBV5-6	TRBJ2-6	-	CASSLLYAFGSGANVLTF	TGTGCCAGCAGCTTGCTGTATGCGTTCGGCTCTGGGGCCAACGTCCTGACTTTC
-	TRBV5-1	TRBJ1-1	-	CASSLGRQVNTEAFF	TGCGCCAGCAGCTTAGGTCGACAGGTGAACACTGAAGCTTTCTTT
TRBD1	TRBV10-3	TRBJ1-3	-	CAISEPGQGYGNTIYF	TGTGCCATCAGTGAGCCGGGACAGGGATATGGAAACACCATATATTTT
-	TRBV12-3/TRBV12-4	TRBJ2-3	-	CASSFKVPGTQYF	TGTGCCAGCAGTTTTAAAGTCCCGGGTACGCAGTATTTT
TRBD2	TRBV2	TRBJ2-7	many	CASSQGPSGAYEQYF	TGTGCCAGCAGTCAGGGACCTAGCGGAGCCTACGAGCAGTACTTC
TRBD1	TRBV6-1	TRBJ1-5	-	CASSERGQDQPQHF	TGTGCCAGCAGTGAGAGGGGGCAAGATCAGCCCCAGCATTTT
TRBD2	TRBV7-9	TRBJ2-7	few	CASSLALAGDEQYF	TGTGCCAGCAGCTTAGCGCTAGCGGGAGACGAGCAGTACTTC
-	TRBV6-2/TRBV6-3	TRBJ1-5	-	CASSSPRGNQPQHF	TGTGCCAGCAGCTCTCCAAGGGGTAATCAGCCCCAGCATTTT
-	TRBV27	TRBJ2-2	-	CASSLSEAGELFF	TGTGCCAGCAGTTTATCGGAGGCCGGGGAGCTGTTTTTT
-	TRBV3-1/TRBV3-2	TRBJ1-2	-	CASSQDDSSLYGYTF	TGTGCCAGCAGCCAAGATGACAGCAGCCTCTATGGCTACACCTTC
-	TRBV7-2	TRBJ1-1	many	CASSKMAQNTEAFF	TGTGCCAGCAGCAAGATGGCCCAGAACACTGAAGCTTTCTTT
TRBD2	TRBV27	TRBJ2-7	-	CASSLTSGSSLSYEQYF	TGTGCCAGCAGTCTGACTAGCGGGAGCTCCCTATCCTACGAGCAGTACTTC
-	TRBV6-2/TRBV6-3	TRBJ1-5	-	CASSYPAGTTLAGQPQHF	TGTGCCAGCAGTTACCCTGCAGGAACCACACTGGCGGGTCAGCCCCAGCATTTT
TRBD1	TRBV5-6	TRBJ1-2	-	CASSLVATGGGYTF	TGTGCCAGCAGCTTGGTAGCGACAGGGGGTGGCTACACCTTC
-	TRBV5-1	TRBJ2-7	few	CASSFRGLESEQYF	TGCGCCAGCAGCTTCCGGGGTCTAGAAAGCGAGCAGTACTTC
-	TRBV7-6	TRBJ2-5	-	CASSLGGHLQETQYF	TGTGCCAGCAGCTTAGGAGGGCACCTCCAAGAGACCCAGTACTTC
TRBD2	TRBV6-5	TRBJ2-5	-	CASSYRGGLETQYF	TGTGCCAGCAGTTACCGGGGGGGCTTAGAGACCCAGTACTTC
-	TRBV5-1	TRBJ1-2	-	CASSLLGVDGYTF	TGCGCCAGCAGCTTGTTAGGGGTTGATGGCTACACCTTC
-	TRBV7-2	TRBJ1-2	-	CASSQSGNYGYTF	TGTGCCAGCAGCCAATCAGGGAACTATGGCTACACCTTC
-	TRBV19	TRBJ2-3	-	CASSIGQVNTDTQYF	TGTGCCAGTAGTATAGGACAGGTGAACACAGATACGCAGTATTTT
-	TRBV6-5	TRBJ1-1	-	CASSSKIRGGTEAFF	TGTGCCAGCAGTTCCAAGATCCGAGGGGGCACTGAAGCTTTCTTT
-	TRBV5-1	TRBJ2-7	many	CASSPTYFSYEQYF	TGCGCCAGCAGCCCGACATATTTTTCCTACGAGCAGTACTTC
TRBD1	TRBV30	TRBJ1-5	-	CAWSNGWTGGSPQHF	TGTGCCTGGAGTAACGGCTGGACAGGGGGTTCACCCCAGCATTTT
TRBD2	TRBV11-2	TRBJ2-7	once	CASSLRLADAYEQYF	TGTGCCAGCAGCTTACGGCTAGCGGACGCCTACGAGCAGTACTTC
-	TRBV7-3	TRBJ1-1	-	CASSRDVNTEAFF	TGTGCCAGCAGCCGAGATGTGAACACTGAAGCTTTCTTT
-	TRBV7-9	TRBJ2-3	few	CASSLAQGSTDTQYF	TGTGCCAGCAGCTTAGCACAGGGTTCCACAGATACGCAGTATTTT
-	TRBV6-5	TRBJ1-2	-	CASKNTVGYTF	TGTGCCAGCAAAAATACGGTTGGCTACACCTTC
-	TRBV18	TRBJ2-1	once	CASSYNREEQFF	TGTGCCAGCTCATATAACAGGGAAGAGCAGTTCTTC